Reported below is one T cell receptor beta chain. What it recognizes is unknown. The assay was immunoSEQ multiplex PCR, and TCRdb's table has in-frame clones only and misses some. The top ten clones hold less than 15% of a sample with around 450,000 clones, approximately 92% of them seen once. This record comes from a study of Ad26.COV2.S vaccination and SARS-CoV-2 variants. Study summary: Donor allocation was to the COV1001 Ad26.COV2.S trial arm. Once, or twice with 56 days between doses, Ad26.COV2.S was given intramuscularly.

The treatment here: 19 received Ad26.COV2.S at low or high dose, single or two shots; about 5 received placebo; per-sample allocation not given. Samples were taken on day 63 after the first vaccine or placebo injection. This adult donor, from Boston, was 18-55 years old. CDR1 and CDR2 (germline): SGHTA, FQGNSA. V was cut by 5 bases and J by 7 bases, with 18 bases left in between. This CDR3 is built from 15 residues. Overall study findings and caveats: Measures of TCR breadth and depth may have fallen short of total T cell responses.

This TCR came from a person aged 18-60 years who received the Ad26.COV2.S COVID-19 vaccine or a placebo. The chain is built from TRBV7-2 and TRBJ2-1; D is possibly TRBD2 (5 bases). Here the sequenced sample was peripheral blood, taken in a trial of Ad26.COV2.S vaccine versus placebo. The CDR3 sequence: CASSLWTSLSNEQFF. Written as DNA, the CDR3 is TGTGCCAGCAGCCTGTGGACTTCCTTATCGAATGAGCAGTTCTTC.